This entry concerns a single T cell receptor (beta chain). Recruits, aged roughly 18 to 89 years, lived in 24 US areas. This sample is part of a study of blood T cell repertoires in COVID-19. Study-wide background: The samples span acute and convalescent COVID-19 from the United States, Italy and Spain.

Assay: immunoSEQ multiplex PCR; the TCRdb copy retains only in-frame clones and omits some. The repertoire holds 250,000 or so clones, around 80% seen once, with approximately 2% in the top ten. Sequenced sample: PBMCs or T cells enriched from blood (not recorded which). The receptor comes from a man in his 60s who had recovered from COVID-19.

The CDR3 protein is CASSLETGGSYEQYF. The CDR3 DNA follows: TGTGCCAGCTCACTGGAGACAGGGGGCTCCTACGAGCAGTACTTC. The V call is TRBV18, the J call TRBJ2-7; the match to TRBD1 covers 9 bases. The CDR3 is 15 residues long. V trimming: 4 bases; J trimming: 0 bases; junction bases outside the gene matches: 4. CDR1 is KGHSH, CDR2 LQKENI, per germline. Variable domain in full (rest from reference TRBV18 and TRBJ2-7): NAGVMQNPRHLVRRRGQEARLRCSPMKGHSHVYWYRQLPEEGLKFMVYLQKENIIDESGMPKERFSAEFPKEGPSILRIQQVVRGDSAAYFCASSLETGGSYEQYFGPGTRLTVT.